This T cell receptor beta chain was sequenced in a study of cytomegalovirus exposure and HLA in healthy donors. General observations from the study: Accounts indicate the classifier identified cytomegalovirus status with strong specificity and sensitivity. Overall, approximately 180 TCR beta chains were annotated as cytomegalovirus-associated. Under in vitro conditions, three CMV-associated chains were confirmed as specific for CMV antigens.

Comment on this clone: Antigen: not known.

There are 15 residues in the CDR3. Per the germline V gene, CDR1 is MDHEN and CDR2 is SYDVKM. V shed 4 bases, J shed 0 bases, and the junction held 4 bases outside the gene matches. This cohort consisted of healthy bone marrow donors. In the PCR, 60 Vbeta and 13 Jbeta primers were used. Produced via immunoSEQ multiplex PCR; TCRdb's table is partial and in-frame only. The table records nearly 110,000 clones, roughly 70% of them present only once. The source material was PBMCs. This TCR derives from a male donor in good health and CMV-seropositive. The J gene is TRBJ1-1, the V gene TRBV28, with 8 bases fitting TRBD1. CDR3 region: CASSSQGAVNTEAFF. The CDR3, as DNA: TGTGCCAGCAGTTCCCAGGGGGCTGTGAACACTGAAGCTTTCTTT.